The clone carrying this T cell receptor (beta chain) has just one count. Antigen: not known. The data belong to a study of OX40 agonist ivuxolimab in advanced cancers. TCRdb's table, derived via immunoSEQ multiplex PCR, lists solely in-frame clones and lacks some. The data hold roughly 60,000 clones, with 86% observed a single time. Study-level points and caveats: Low clonal expansion, among the lowest seen, marked partial responders at 0.1-3.0 mg/kg. Several nonresponders also turned out to have low normalized T-cell clonal expansion.

V shed 3 bases and J shed 2 bases, with 10 bases lying between them. The V gene's germline CDR1 is SGHVS and CDR2 FNYEAQ. The CDR3 runs 15 residues. The sample was CD4+ or CD8+ T cells sorted from blood, taken in a trial of the OX40 agonist ivuxolimab. This chain joins TRBV7-6 and TRBJ2-2; possible D gene TRBD1, 6 bases. This TCR was sampled from an adult with an advanced solid tumor such as melanoma, head and neck, liver or kidney cancer. The CDR3 region has the DNA TGTGCCAGCAGCTTCGGGACATACAACACCGGGGAGCTGTTTTTT. Its translation is CASSFGTYNTGELFF.